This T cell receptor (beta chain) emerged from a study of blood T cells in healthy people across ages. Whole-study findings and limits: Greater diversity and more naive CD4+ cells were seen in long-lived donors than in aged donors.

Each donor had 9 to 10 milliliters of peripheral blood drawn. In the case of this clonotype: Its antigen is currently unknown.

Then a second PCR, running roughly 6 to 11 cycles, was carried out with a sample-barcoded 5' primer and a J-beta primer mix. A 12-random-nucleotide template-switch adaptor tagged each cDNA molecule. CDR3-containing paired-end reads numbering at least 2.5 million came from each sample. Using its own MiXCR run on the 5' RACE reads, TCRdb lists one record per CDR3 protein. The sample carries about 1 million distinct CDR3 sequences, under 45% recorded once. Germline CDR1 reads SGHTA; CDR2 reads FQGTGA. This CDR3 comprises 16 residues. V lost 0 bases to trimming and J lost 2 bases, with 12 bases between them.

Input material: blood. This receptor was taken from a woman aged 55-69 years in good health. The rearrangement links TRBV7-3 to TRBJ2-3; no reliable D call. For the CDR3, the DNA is TGTGCCAGCAGCTTAACGGTGGGATCGCTCACAGATACGCAGTATTTT. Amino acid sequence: CASSLTVGSLTDTQYF.